This TCR beta chain emerged from a study of blood T cell repertoires in COVID-19. This clone was seen a few times. With 1 base removed from V and 9 bases from J, the gap between germline ends came to 10 bases. Germline CDR1 SGHAT, CDR2 FQNNGV. The CDR3 is 13 amino acids. Original handling: How many nucleated cells were present was estimated from reference gene primer amplification. The protocol was immunoSEQ multiplex PCR, while the TCRdb copy is restricted to in-frame clones and leaves out a portion. V, J and clone size were drawn from that table, and D and trimming were deduced from the DNA. The sample contains approximately 53,000 clones, 82% of which appear only once.

The sequenced sample consisted of peripheral blood. This receptor was taken from a woman aged 55-69 years with acute or convalescent COVID-19. The chain recombines TRBV11-2 with TRBJ2-4; D possibly corresponds to TRBD2 (5 bases). The CDR3 loop reads CASSLGGGSIQYF. The DNA for the CDR3 is TGTGCCAGCAGCTTAGGGGGTGGGAGCATTCAGTACTTC.